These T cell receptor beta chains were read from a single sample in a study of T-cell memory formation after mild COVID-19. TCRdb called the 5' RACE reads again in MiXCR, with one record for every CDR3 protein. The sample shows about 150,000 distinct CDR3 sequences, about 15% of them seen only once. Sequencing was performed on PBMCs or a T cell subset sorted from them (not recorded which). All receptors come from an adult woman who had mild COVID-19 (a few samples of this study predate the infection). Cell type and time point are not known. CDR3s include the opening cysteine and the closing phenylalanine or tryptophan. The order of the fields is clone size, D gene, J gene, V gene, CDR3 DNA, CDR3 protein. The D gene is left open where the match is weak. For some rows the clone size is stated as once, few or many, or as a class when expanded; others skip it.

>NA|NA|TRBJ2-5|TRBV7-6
TGTGCCAGCAGCTCGGGGGGCCGGGGAGAGACCCAGTACTTC
CASSSGGRGETQYF
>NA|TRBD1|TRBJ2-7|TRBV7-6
TGTGCCAGCAGCCCCGGGACAGGCGAGCAGTACTTC
CASSPGTGEQYF
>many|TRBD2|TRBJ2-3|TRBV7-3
TGTGCCAGCAGCTTAACGTTCAGCGGGGGTGGGAGCACAGATACGCAGTATTTT
CASSLTFSGGGSTDTQYF
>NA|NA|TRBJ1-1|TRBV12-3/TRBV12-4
TGTGCCAGCATCGACAGCCAGGGCACTGAAGCTTTCTTT
CASIDSQGTEAFF
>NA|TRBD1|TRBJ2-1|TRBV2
TGTGCCAGCACTGACAGGGAATACAATGAGCAGTTCTTC
CASTDREYNEQFF
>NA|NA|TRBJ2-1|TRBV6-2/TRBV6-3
TGTGCCAGCAGTTGGGTGCCTAGAAATGAGCAGTTCTTC
CASSWVPRNEQFF
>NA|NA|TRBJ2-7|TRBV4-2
TGTGCCAGCAGCCAACCCAGAGGCGAGCAGTACTTC
CASSQPRGEQYF
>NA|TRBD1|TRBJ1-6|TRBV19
TGTGCCAGTAGTCTGACAGGGTATCGTTCACCCCTCCACTTT
CASSLTGYRSPLHF
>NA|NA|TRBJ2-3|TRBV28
TGTGCCAGCAGCCTCGGGGACACCACTAGCACAGATACGCAGTATTTT
CASSLGDTTSTDTQYF
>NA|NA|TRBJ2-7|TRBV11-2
TGTGCCAGCAGCTTTGGGGGGCCGACCTACGAGCAGTACTTC
CASSFGGPTYEQYF
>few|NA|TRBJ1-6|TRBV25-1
TGTGCCAGCAGTGAACGTGGGTCGGTTTCACCCCTCCACTTT
CASSERGSVSPLHF
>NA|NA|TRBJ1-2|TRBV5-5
TGTGCCAGCAGCGTAACCGGACACTACTACACCTTC
CASSVTGHYYTF
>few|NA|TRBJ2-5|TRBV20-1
TGCAGTGTCCGGACTAAAGATCAAGAGACCCAGTACTTC
CSVRTKDQETQYF
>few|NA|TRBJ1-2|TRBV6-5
TGTGCCAGCAGCCGCGCGGGATACGGCTACACCTTC
CASSRAGYGYTF
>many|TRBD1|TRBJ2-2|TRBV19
TGTGCCAGTAGCGGGACAGGGGGAACCGGGGAGCTGTTTTTT
CASSGTGGTGELFF
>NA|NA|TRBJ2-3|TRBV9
TGTGCCAGCAGCGTACAGGGAAGCACAGATACGCAGTATTTT
CASSVQGSTDTQYF
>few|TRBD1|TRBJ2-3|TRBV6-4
TGTGCCAGCAGAGACAGGGTTATAGATACGCAGTATTTT
CASRDRVIDTQYF
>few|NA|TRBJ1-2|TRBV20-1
TGCAGTGGGGGCACCCTACAAGGCTACACCTTC
CSGGTLQGYTF
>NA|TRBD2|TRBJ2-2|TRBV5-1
TGCGCCAGCCGTCCGGGACTAGGAAACACCGGGGAGCTGTTTTTT
CASRPGLGNTGELFF
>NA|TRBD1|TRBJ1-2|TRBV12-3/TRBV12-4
TGTGCCAGCAGTTTATCAGGGGGCGTAACTTATGGCTACACCTTC
CASSLSGGVTYGYTF
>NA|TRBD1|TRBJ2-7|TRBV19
TGTGCCAGTAGAAACCCACGGGACAGGGGCAACGAGCAGTACTTC
CASRNPRDRGNEQYF
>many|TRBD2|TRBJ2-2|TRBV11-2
TGTGCCAGCAGCTTAGATTTTTTCGGGGGGTTGAACACCGGGGAGCTGTTTTTT
CASSLDFFGGLNTGELFF
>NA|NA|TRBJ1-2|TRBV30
TGTGCCAGCAGCTACCAGCCAGGGTATGGCTACACCTTC
CASSYQPGYGYTF
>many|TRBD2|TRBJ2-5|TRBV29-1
TGCAGCGCAGGACTAGCGGGCTTTGAGACCCAGTACTTC
CSAGLAGFETQYF
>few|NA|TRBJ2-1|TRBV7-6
TGTGCCAGCAGCTTATTCGGCGGGATAAGGTGGAATGAGCAGTTCTTC
CASSLFGGIRWNEQFF
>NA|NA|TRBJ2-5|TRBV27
TGTGCCAGCAGTTTATCTAACGGCGAAGAGACCCAGTACTTC
CASSLSNGEETQYF